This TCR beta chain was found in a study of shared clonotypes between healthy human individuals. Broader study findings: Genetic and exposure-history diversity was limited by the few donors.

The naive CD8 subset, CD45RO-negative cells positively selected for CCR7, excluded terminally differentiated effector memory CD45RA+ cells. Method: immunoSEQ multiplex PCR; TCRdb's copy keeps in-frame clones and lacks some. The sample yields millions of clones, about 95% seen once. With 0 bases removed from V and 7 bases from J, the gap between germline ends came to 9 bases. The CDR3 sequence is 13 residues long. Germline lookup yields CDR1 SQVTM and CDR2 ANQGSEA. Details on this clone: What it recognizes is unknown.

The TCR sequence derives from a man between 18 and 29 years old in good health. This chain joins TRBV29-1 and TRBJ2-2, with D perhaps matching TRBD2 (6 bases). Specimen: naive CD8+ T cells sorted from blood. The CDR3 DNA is TGCAGCGTTGAAGATGCGGGGTTCGGGGAGCTGTTTTTT. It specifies CSVEDAGFGELFF.